Listed below are T cell receptor beta chains from one sample, sequenced in a study of CD8 T cells in Susac syndrome. TCRdb redid the calling of the immunoSEQ multiplex PCR reads with MiXCR, one entry per CDR3 protein. The sample contains about 180,000 distinct CDR3 sequences, around 94% of which appear only once. Sequences were obtained from CD4+ T cells from PBMCs. The receptor source for this set is a human donor with Susac syndrome. Each CDR3 is given with its conserved first and last residue. Fields, in order: V gene, CDR3 length, clone size, D gene, J gene, CDR3 protein, CDR3 DNA. D genes are given only for firm matches. Expanded clones are given a class, and other clones once, few, many or no size at all.

v_gene: TRBV5-1
len: 16
abundance: .
d_gene: .
j_gene: TRBJ2-6
CDR3aa: CASSLEPGAGANVLTF
CDR3nt: TGCGCCAGCAGCTTGGAACCCGGTGCTGGGGCCAACGTCCTGACTTTC

v_gene: TRBV7-8
len: 14
abundance: .
d_gene: .
j_gene: TRBJ2-7
CDR3aa: CASSFSGTTYEQYF
CDR3nt: TGTGCCAGCAGCTTCTCCGGGACGACCTACGAGCAGTACTTC

v_gene: TRBV20-1
len: 16
abundance: .
d_gene: TRBD1
j_gene: TRBJ2-1
CDR3aa: CSARDDAAGGYNEQFF
CDR3nt: TGCAGTGCTAGAGATGACGCGGCAGGGGGATACAATGAGCAGTTCTTC

v_gene: TRBV28
len: 15
abundance: .
d_gene: TRBD1
j_gene: TRBJ1-5
CDR3aa: CASRQIGQGIQPQHF
CDR3nt: TGTGCCAGCAGGCAAATAGGACAGGGGATTCAGCCCCAGCATTTT

v_gene: TRBV3-1
len: 16
abundance: .
d_gene: TRBD1
j_gene: TRBJ1-1
CDR3aa: CASSLRGGHTNTEAFF
CDR3nt: TGTGCCAGCAGCCTAAGAGGGGGCCATACCAACACTGAAGCTTTCTTT

v_gene: TRBV29-1
len: 15
abundance: .
d_gene: .
j_gene: TRBJ2-3
CDR3aa: CSAPGFGGSTDTQYF
CDR3nt: TGCAGCGCCCCGGGGTTTGGAGGTAGCACAGATACGCAGTATTTT

v_gene: TRBV18
len: 14
abundance: .
d_gene: .
j_gene: TRBJ1-2
CDR3aa: CASSPPPRNYGYTF
CDR3nt: TGTGCCAGCTCACCCCCGCCAAGAAACTATGGCTACACCTTC

v_gene: TRBV5-1
len: 15
abundance: .
d_gene: .
j_gene: TRBJ2-7
CDR3aa: CASSLEGREVYEQYF
CDR3nt: TGCGCCAGCAGCTTGGAAGGCAGGGAGGTCTACGAGCAGTACTTC

v_gene: TRBV3-1
len: 14
abundance: once
d_gene: TRBD1
j_gene: TRBJ2-5
CDR3aa: CASSQEGQIETQYF
CDR3nt: TGTGCCAGCAGCCAAGAGGGACAGATAGAGACCCAGTACTTC

v_gene: TRBV14
len: 12
abundance: once
d_gene: .
j_gene: TRBJ1-2
CDR3aa: CASSLGTDDYTF
CDR3nt: TGTGCCAGCAGCTTAGGGACTGACGACTACACCTTC

v_gene: TRBV30
len: 13
abundance: .
d_gene: .
j_gene: TRBJ1-1
CDR3aa: CAWSLGVNTEAFF
CDR3nt: TGTGCCTGGTCTCTGGGGGTGAACACTGAAGCTTTCTTT

v_gene: TRBV20-1
len: 12
abundance: .
d_gene: .
j_gene: TRBJ2-7
CDR3aa: CSATGLSYEQYF
CDR3nt: TGCAGTGCTACTGGACTTTCCTACGAGCAGTACTTC

v_gene: TRBV20-1
len: 16
abundance: .
d_gene: TRBD2
j_gene: TRBJ2-1
CDR3aa: CSAPDPTSGDNNEQFF
CDR3nt: TGCAGTGCTCCAGACCCGACTAGCGGGGACAACAATGAGCAGTTCTTC

v_gene: TRBV4-2
len: 17
abundance: .
d_gene: TRBD2
j_gene: TRBJ2-3
CDR3aa: CASSQDYLAASTDTQYF
CDR3nt: TGCGCCAGCAGCCAAGACTACCTAGCGGCTAGCACAGATACGCAGTATTTT

v_gene: TRBV2
len: 14
abundance: .
d_gene: .
j_gene: TRBJ1-4
CDR3aa: CASREGVNNEKLFF
CDR3nt: TGTGCCAGCAGGGAGGGAGTAAACAATGAAAAACTGTTTTTT

v_gene: TRBV28
len: 16
abundance: .
d_gene: TRBD2
j_gene: TRBJ2-3
CDR3aa: CASSSGLAGVQDTQYF
CDR3nt: TGTGCCAGCAGTTCGGGGTTAGCGGGAGTACAAGATACGCAGTATTTT

v_gene: TRBV28
len: 14
abundance: .
d_gene: .
j_gene: TRBJ2-7
CDR3aa: CASSLYFTGSEQYF
CDR3nt: TGTGCCAGCAGTTTATATTTTACGGGGAGCGAGCAGTACTTC

v_gene: TRBV5-6
len: 14
abundance: .
d_gene: .
j_gene: TRBJ2-4
CDR3aa: CASSLAPQPDIQYF
CDR3nt: TGTGCCAGCAGCTTGGCTCCCCAGCCAGACATTCAGTACTTC

v_gene: TRBV30
len: 12
abundance: .
d_gene: .
j_gene: TRBJ2-3
CDR3aa: CAWSVPGATQYF
CDR3nt: TGTGCCTGGAGTGTACCCGGGGCTACGCAGTATTTT

v_gene: TRBV11-2
len: 16
abundance: once
d_gene: .
j_gene: TRBJ2-5
CDR3aa: CASSLDTGWGQETQYF
CDR3nt: TGTGCCAGCAGCTTAGACACAGGCTGGGGCCAAGAGACCCAGTACTTC

v_gene: TRBV18
len: 15
abundance: .
d_gene: .
j_gene: TRBJ1-5
CDR3aa: CASSLFANGNQPQHF
CDR3nt: TGTGCCAGCTCACTTTTCGCGAACGGCAATCAGCCCCAGCATTTT

v_gene: TRBV29-1
len: 12
abundance: .
d_gene: .
j_gene: TRBJ1-2
CDR3aa: CSVVDSLYGYTF
CDR3nt: TGCAGCGTTGTGGACAGCCTCTATGGCTACACCTTC

v_gene: TRBV30
len: 14
abundance: .
d_gene: .
j_gene: TRBJ1-4
CDR3aa: CAWRSRGTNEKLFF
CDR3nt: TGTGCCTGGAGGTCAAGGGGGACTAATGAAAAACTGTTTTTT

v_gene: TRBV5-8
len: 14
abundance: .
d_gene: .
j_gene: TRBJ1-5
CDR3aa: CASSLRDPNQPQHF
CDR3nt: TGTGCCAGCAGCCTCCGGGACCCGAATCAGCCCCAGCATTTT

v_gene: TRBV29-1
len: 15
abundance: .
d_gene: .
j_gene: TRBJ1-1
CDR3aa: CSVDLLLKMNTEAFF
CDR3nt: TGCAGCGTTGACCTCCTACTAAAAATGAACACTGAAGCTTTCTTT

v_gene: TRBV5-6
len: 13
abundance: .
d_gene: .
j_gene: TRBJ1-2
CDR3aa: CASSLGGAYGYTF
CDR3nt: TGTGCCAGCAGCTTGGGGGGGGCGTATGGCTACACCTTC

v_gene: TRBV7-9
len: 13
abundance: .
d_gene: .
j_gene: TRBJ2-5
CDR3aa: CASSLYSQETQYF
CDR3nt: TGTGCCAGCAGCTTGTACAGTCAAGAGACCCAGTACTTC

v_gene: TRBV29-1
len: 14
abundance: .
d_gene: .
j_gene: TRBJ2-2
CDR3aa: CSVEPGLNTGELFF
CDR3nt: TGCAGCGTTGAACCCGGGTTGAACACCGGGGAGCTGTTTTTT

v_gene: TRBV20-1
len: 16
abundance: .
d_gene: .
j_gene: TRBJ2-3
CDR3aa: CSAAVPGLGVGGTQYF
CDR3nt: TGCAGTGCTGCCGTGCCGGGCCTAGGCGTCGGGGGTACGCAGTATTTT

v_gene: TRBV29-1
len: 13
abundance: .
d_gene: TRBD1
j_gene: TRBJ2-7
CDR3aa: CSVRDRATYEQYF
CDR3nt: TGCAGCGTTAGGGACAGGGCCACCTACGAGCAGTACTTC

v_gene: TRBV12-3/TRBV12-4
len: 12
abundance: .
d_gene: .
j_gene: TRBJ1-1
CDR3aa: CASSNDRTEAFF
CDR3nt: TGTGCCAGCAGTAACGACAGAACTGAAGCTTTCTTT